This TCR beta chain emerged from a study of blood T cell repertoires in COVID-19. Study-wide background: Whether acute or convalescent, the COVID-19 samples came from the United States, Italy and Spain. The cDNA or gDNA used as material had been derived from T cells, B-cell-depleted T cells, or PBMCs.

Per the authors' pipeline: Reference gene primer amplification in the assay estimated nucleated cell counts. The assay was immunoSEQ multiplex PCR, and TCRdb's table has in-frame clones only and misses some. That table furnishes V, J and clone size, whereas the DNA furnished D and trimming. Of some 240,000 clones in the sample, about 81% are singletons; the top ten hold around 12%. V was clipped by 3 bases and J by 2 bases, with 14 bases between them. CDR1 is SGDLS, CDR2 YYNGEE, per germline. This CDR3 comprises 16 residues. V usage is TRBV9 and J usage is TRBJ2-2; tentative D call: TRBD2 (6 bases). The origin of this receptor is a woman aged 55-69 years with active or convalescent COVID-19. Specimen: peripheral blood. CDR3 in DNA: TGTGCCAGCAGCGCCAGACGGGGGTCCAACACCGGGGAGCTGTTTTTT. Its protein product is CASSARRGSNTGELFF.